Here is one T cell receptor beta chain with its context. The length of the CDR3 is 13 residues. V lost 8 bases, J lost 7 bases, and 9 bases stayed unmatched. This sample stems from a study of blood T cell repertoires in COVID-19. About the study: Acute and convalescent COVID-19 specimens originated in the United States, Italy and Spain. PBMCs, B-cell-depleted T cells, or T cells were the source of the cDNA or gDNA that made up the material.

Original analysis: Scientists estimated how many nucleated cells there were by amplifying reference gene primers. Some clones are missing from TCRdb's copy, which holds only in-frame ones; the method was immunoSEQ multiplex PCR. V and J calls plus clone size are reproduced from that table; the DNA served to infer D and trimming. The repertoire holds about 180,000 clones, with 80% to 90% as singletons. Sequencing used peripheral blood. The origin of this receptor is a man aged 18 to 29 who had recovered from COVID-19. J is TRBJ1-1 and V is TRBV12-3 or TRBV12-4; TRBD1 aligns across 8 bases. CDR3 DNA: TGTGCCAGCCGTCGGACAGGGCGGGATGAAGCTTTCTTT. Translation gives CASRRTGRDEAFF.